Following are 11 T cell receptor beta chains from one sample sequenced in a study of blood T cell repertoires in COVID-19. The assay was immunoSEQ multiplex PCR, and TCRdb's table has in-frame clones only and misses some. The repertoire consists of under 200,000 clones, with roughly 84% occurring once and the leading ten covering approximately 2.4%. Input material: peripheral blood. The source is a human donor with acute or convalescent COVID-19. The donor label of this sample is uncertain.

The chain couples TRBV4-2 to TRBJ1-2; D is unclear. The CDR3 totals 15 residues. Trimming left V 0 bases short and J 4 bases short, with 12 bases between. The germline gives CDR1 LGHNA, CDR2 YNFKEQ. For the CDR3, the DNA is TGTGCCAGCAGCCAAGATAGCAGCCTTATCTATGGCTACACCTTC. As protein: CASSQDSSLIYGYTF.

The V gene is TRBV27, the J gene TRBJ1-6, with 7 bases matching TRBD1. V gave up 7 bases and J gave up 4 bases; unmatched junction bases: 4. CDR3 length: 14 residues. Germline V lookup: CDR1 MNHEY, CDR2 SMNVEV (reference sequence). The CDR3 DNA sequence: TGTGCCAGCACAAGGGGACAGTATAATTCACCCCTCCACTTT. Protein product: CASTRGQYNSPLHF.

The chain carries TRBV3-1 (or the pseudogene TRBV3-2) and TRBJ1-5, with 10 bases matching TRBD1. The trim removed 3 bases at V and 4 bases at J, leaving 6 bases unmatched. From germline, CDR1 is LGHDT and CDR2 YNNKEL (reference sequence). CDR3 length: 16 residues. The CDR3 sequence: CASSQSDRGRNQPQHF. The CDR3 region has the DNA TGTGCCAGCAGCCAGTCTGACAGGGGGCGGAATCAGCCCCAGCATTTT.

J is TRBJ2-3 and V is TRBV2; perhaps TRBD2 as D (5 bases). This CDR3 comprises 12 residues. CDR1 and CDR2 (germline): SNHLY, FYNNEI. Trimming stripped 4 bases from V and 5 bases from J, with 7 bases between. CDR3 in amino acids: CASSGGEDTQYF. CDR3 bases: TGTGCCAGCAGTGGGGGAGAAGATACGCAGTATTTT.

The genes are TRBV19 and TRBJ2-3; D gene ambiguous. Germline V gene data show CDR1 as LNHDA and CDR2 as SQIVND (reference sequence). V dropped 4 bases and J dropped 2 bases, with 19 bases sitting between them. This CDR3 region has 17 residues. For the CDR3, the DNA is TGTGCCAGTAGTACCCCCCAGGCGTCCCTTCTCACAGATACGCAGTATTTT. It translates to CASSTPQASLLTDTQYF. Filled out from reference TRBV19 and TRBJ2-3, the complete variable domain reads DGGITQSPKYLFRKEGQNVTLSCEQNLNHDAMYWYRQDPGQGLRLIYYSQIVNDFQKGDIAEGYSVSREKKESFPLTVTSAQKNPTAFYLCASSTPQASLLTDTQYFGPGTRLTVL.

V and J are TRBV15 and TRBJ2-6; D possibly corresponds to TRBD2 (6 bases). The CDR3 totals 15 residues. CDR1 and CDR2 (germline): LNHNV, YYDKDF (reference sequence). Trimming shortened V by 1 base and J by 2 bases, and 6 bases separated the two germline ends. The CDR3 DNA reads as TGTGCCACCAGCAGAGCGGGGGCTGGGGCCAACGTCCTGACTTTC. This sequence encodes CATSRAGAGANVLTF.

The rearrangement joins TRBV11-2 to TRBJ2-3; maybe TRBD1 (6 bases). In germline, CDR1 is SGHAT, CDR2 FQNNGV. CDR3 length: 13 amino acids. V was clipped by 3 bases and J by 11 bases, with 15 bases between them. The CDR3 DNA follows: TGTGCCAGCAGCTTGGAAAGGGGGAATATGCAGTATTTT. It codes for CASSLERGNMQYF.

V gene TRBV27 combines with J gene TRBJ1-1; no definite D call. This CDR3 has 13 residues. Germline CDR1 MNHEY, CDR2 SMNVEV (reference sequence). V lost 8 bases and J 1 base, leaving 11 bases between the germline ends. This CDR3 is CASGLQWNTEAFF. The CDR3 nucleotides read TGTGCCAGCGGACTACAATGGAACACTGAAGCTTTCTTT.

This clone was picked up one time. The rearrangement links TRBV15 to TRBJ2-1; TRBD2 might be the D (6 bases). The germline V gene has CDR1 LNHNV and CDR2 YYDKDF (reference sequence). Trimming left V 3 bases short and J 9 bases short, with 21 bases between. CDR3 length equals 16 residues. Written as DNA, the CDR3 is TGTGCCACCAGCAGGCTAACGGGACTCTCCACAATTGAGCAGTTCTTC. It is translated as CATSRLTGLSTIEQFF.

V gene TRBV28 combines with J gene TRBJ1-5; a weak D match, TRBD1 (6 bases). The CDR3 has 17 residues. The V and J ends lost 5 bases and 0 bases respectively, with 17 bases between them. Germline CDR1 is MDHEN and CDR2 is SYDVKM. DNA of the CDR3: TGTGCCAGCAGTGGAGGCGGGGGCCTGTATAGCAATCAGCCCCAGCATTTT. This codes for CASSGGGGLYSNQPQHF.

The V and J genes are TRBV18 and TRBJ2-7; 10 nucleotides align to TRBD1. The junction had 13 bases not matched to a gene; V was cut back by 3 bases and J by 5 bases. The CDR3 loop spans 17 amino acids. CDR1 KGHSH and CDR2 LQKENI come from the germline V gene. CDR3 DNA sequence: TGTGCCAGCTCACCTTATTCGGGGACAGGGGTTAGAAACGAGCAGTACTTC. Its protein is CASSPYSGTGVRNEQYF.